This T cell receptor (beta chain) was captured by sequencing in a study of T cell repertoires in cytomegalovirus infection (dated by TCRdb to about 2019). About the investigation overall: Donor HLA type was relevant to the analysis, because carriage of CMV infection together with the matching HLA type was indicated by public TCR beta signatures.

The CDR3, cysteine through phenylalanine, is 15 amino acids long. The DNA shown is the 45-base CDR3, in frame from base 1. CDR1 and CDR2, per the germline V gene, are SGHAT and FQNNGV. The paper as a whole reports these results and caveats: The ex vivo response was dominated by HLA-C-restricted CMV-specific TCR beta clonotypes, which also provided the single most frequent clonotype in two of eight donors. Carriers of CMV infection plus the relevant HLA type were discriminated by the cumulative frequency of public TCR beta family members in the study cohort and in an independent roughly 340-donor cohort.

Sequenced on an Illumina HiSeq 1500. Using fastp at Q25 and MiXCR, TCRdb reprocessed the public reads and kept productive beta chains. Rows merge per CDR3 protein into single entries with the most common DNA and genes. This sample lists roughly 230,000 distinct CDR3 sequences; about 15% were detected once. Of the sample, around half is held by the ten largest clones. In the case of this clonotype: What this receptor recognizes is not known. The germline gene is not matched at one end of the junction; a read error may be the cause.

The rearrangement joined TRBV11-2 to TRBJ2-7; the central 12 bases match TRBD2. The sample consisted of CD8+ T cells from PBMCs. This TCR was sampled from a human donor in good health (CMV status not recorded). Some clones in this sample may be carry-over from other donors' samples. In nucleotides, the sequence is TGTGCCAACAGCGCCAGCCTAGCGGGGGGGTACGAGCAGTACTTC. This encodes CANSASLAGGYEQYF.